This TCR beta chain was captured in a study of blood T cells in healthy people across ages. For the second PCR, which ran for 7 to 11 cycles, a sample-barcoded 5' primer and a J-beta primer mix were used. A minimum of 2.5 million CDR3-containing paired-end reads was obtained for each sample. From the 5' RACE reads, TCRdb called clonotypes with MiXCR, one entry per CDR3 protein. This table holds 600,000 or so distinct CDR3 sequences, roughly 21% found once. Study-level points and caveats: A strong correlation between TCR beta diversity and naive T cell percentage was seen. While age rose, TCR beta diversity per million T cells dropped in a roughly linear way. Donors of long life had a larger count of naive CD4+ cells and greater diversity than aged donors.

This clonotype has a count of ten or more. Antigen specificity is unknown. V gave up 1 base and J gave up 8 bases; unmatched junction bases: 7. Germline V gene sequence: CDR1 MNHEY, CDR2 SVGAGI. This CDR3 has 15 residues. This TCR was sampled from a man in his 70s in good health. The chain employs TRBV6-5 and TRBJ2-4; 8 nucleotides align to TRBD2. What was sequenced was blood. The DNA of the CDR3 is TGTGCCAGCAGTTACTACCGGGGGGGTTTGGACATTCAGTACTTC. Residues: CASSYYRGGLDIQYF.